The 16 T cell receptor beta chains below all came from one sample that was sequenced in a study of CD4 and CD8 cells across lung adenocarcinoma regions. TCRdb re-called the PCR reads with MiXCR, one entry per CDR3 protein. The profile shows about 5,000 distinct CDR3 sequences, 62% of them singletons. Material: CD4+ T cells from the center of a lung tumor. The receptors stem from a female donor with lung adenocarcinoma. The CD4 and CD8 labels of this study may be unreliable.

CDR3 sequence: CASSGRDRVGYTF. In nucleotides, the CDR3 is TGTGCCAGCAGTGGCAGGGACAGGGTCGGCTACACCTTC. This chain joins TRBV6-1 and TRBJ1-2; 9 nucleotides align to TRBD1. CDR3 length: 13 amino acids. V trimming: 4 bases; J trimming: 8 bases; junction bases outside the gene matches: 5. Germline V gene lookup returns CDR1 MNHNS and CDR2 SASEGT.

This clonotype is categorized as medium-sized. The chain carries TRBV27 and TRBJ2-1; 12 positions agree with TRBD2. The J call is uncertain, as TRBJ2-5 better fits the DNA end. Germline loops: CDR1 MNHEY, CDR2 SMNVEV (reference sequence). The CDR3 runs 15 residues. The CDR3 reads CASSRLAGVRETQYF. The CDR3 bases are TGTGCCAGCAGTCGACTAGCGGGAGTTCGGGAGACCCAGTACTTC.

This clonotype was seen just once. The chain links TRBV12-3 or TRBV12-4 to TRBJ1-2, with D possibly TRBD1 on 6 matching bases. Trimming pared 2 bases from V and 1 base from J, leaving 17 bases between. The CDR3 has 17 residues. CDR3 in DNA: TGTGCCAGCAGTTTATTGTTGGGGGCCGACCTTAACTATGGCTACACCTTC. Amino acids: CASSLLLGADLNYGYTF.

This rearrangement joins TRBV6-1 to TRBJ2-2, with 7 nucleotides matching TRBD2. V trimming: 8 bases; J trimming: 7 bases; junction bases outside the gene matches: 10. Germline V gene sequence: CDR1 MNHNS, CDR2 SASEGT. This CDR3 spans 14 amino acids. CDR3 sequence reads: CASLVGSGIGELFF. CDR3 DNA sequence: TGTGCCAGCCTTGTCGGGAGCGGGATCGGGGAGCTGTTTTTT.

As regards this clonotype: A junction boundary mismatches the germline segment, possibly from a read error. V is TRBV6-1 and J is TRBJ1-1; the D is unclear. The CDR3 totals 15 residues. Germline-derived CDR1 and CDR2 are MNHNS and SASEGT. The CDR3 protein is CASSQATPWDTEAFF. CDR3 nucleotides: TGTGCCAGCAGTCAAGCTACCCCTTGGGACACTGAAGCTTTCTTT.

This sequence joins TRBV6-5 and TRBJ2-1; 8 bases are a match to TRBD2. Unmatched junction bases numbered 7, after V lost 0 bases and J lost 12 bases. This CDR3 contains 14 residues. Germline V CDR1 and CDR2: MNHEY, SVGAGI. The CDR3 loop reads CASSYSSLAGRQFF. CDR3 coding DNA: TGTGCCAGCAGTTACTCGAGCCTAGCGGGCCGGCAGTTCTTC.

The chain links TRBV6-1 to TRBJ2-6; D unclear. Per the germline V gene, CDR1 is MNHNS and CDR2 is SASEGT. Trimming took 0 bases from V and 0 from J, leaving 9 bases between them. There are 17 residues in the CDR3. The CDR3: CASSEALKPSGANVLTF. The CDR3 DNA reads TGTGCCAGCAGTGAAGCGCTAAAACCCTCTGGGGCCAACGTCCTGACTTTC.

The rearrangement links TRBV6-1 to TRBJ2-1, with a weak D call TRBD2 (5 bases). The V end lost 0 bases, the J end lost 5 bases, and 20 bases lay between the germline ends. This CDR3 has 18 amino acids. Germline CDR1 MNHNS, CDR2 SASEGT. The CDR3 sequence is CASSEALLGSASNNEQFF. CDR3 in DNA: TGTGCCAGCAGTGAAGCGCTTTTAGGGAGCGCCTCGAACAATGAGCAGTTCTTC.

The V and J genes are TRBV4-1 and TRBJ1-1; D perhaps matches TRBD1 (5 bases). V lost 1 base and J lost 7, with 16 bases in between. Germline V gives CDR1 MGHRA, CDR2 YSYEKL. This CDR3 contains 15 residues. Written as DNA, the CDR3 is TGCGCCAGCAGCCAAGTCTACAGGAAGGTACATGAAGCTTTCTTT. This translates into CASSQVYRKVHEAFF.

V and J are TRBV6-1 and TRBJ1-2, with 9 nucleotides matching TRBD1. V shed 5 bases and J 7 bases; nucleotides not matched to a gene: 8. The CDR3 spans 14 residues. The germline V gene encodes CDR1 MNHNS and CDR2 SASEGT. CDR3 bases: TGTGCCAGCAGTATCTCACAGGGGGCTCGTGGCTACACCTTC. This translates into CASSISQGARGYTF.

The chain recombines TRBV6-1 with TRBJ2-3; 9 bases agree with TRBD2. Trimming took 5 bases from V and 5 from J; bases not matched to a gene: 20. Germline values: CDR1 MNHNS, CDR2 SASEGT. There are 19 residues in the CDR3. This CDR3 reads CASSSGAGGGGRGQDTQYF. The DNA of the CDR3 is TGTGCCAGCAGTAGTGGGGCGGGGGGGGGGGGCCGGGGCCAAGATACGCAGTATTTT.

DNA of the CDR3: TGTGCCAGCAGCTTAGGACCCCGAGCAGGGCCAGAGACCCAGTACTTC. Translated: CASSLGPRAGPETQYF. This sequence joins TRBV7-2 and TRBJ2-5; a possible D gene is TRBD1 (5 bases). CDR3 length: 16 amino acids. V lost 1 base and J 4 bases, leaving 16 bases between the germline ends. Germline V gene lookup returns CDR1 SGHTA and CDR2 FQGNSA.

A few counts support this clonotype. J is TRBJ2-7 and V is TRBV6-1, with D possibly TRBD1 on 5 matching bases. Germline CDR1 is MNHNS and CDR2 is SASEGT. Trimming left V 5 bases short and J 3 bases short, with 11 bases between. This CDR3 region has 13 residues. The CDR3 nucleotides read TGTGCCAGCAGTAGACCGACAGACTACGAGCAGTACTTC. It is translated as CASSRPTDYEQYF.

This chain links TRBV6-1 with TRBJ2-5; unclear D gene. The closer fit of TRBJ2-1 to the DNA end suggests the J call may be wrong. The CDR3 runs to 14 residues. Germline loops: CDR1 MNHNS, CDR2 SASEGT. The CDR3 DNA reads as TGTGCCAGCAGTGAAGCTCAAGACGTGGATAAGCAGTTCTTC. Translation gives CASSEAQDVDKQFF.

The sample holds a few counts of this clonotype. V gene TRBV6-1 combines with J gene TRBJ2-2; D gene unclear. Trimming removed 7 bases at V and 3 bases at J, with 12 bases between. Germline CDR1 reads MNHNS; CDR2 reads SASEGT. The CDR3 spans 14 residues. The DNA of the CDR3 is TGTGCCAGCACCTCAGAACATTACACCGGGGAGCTGTTTTTT. Amino acid sequence: CASTSEHYTGELFF.

The rearrangement links TRBV7-9 to TRBJ2-2, with D perhaps TRBD1 (7 bases). This CDR3 region has 14 residues. Per germline, CDR1 SEHNR and CDR2 FQNEAQ (reference sequence). The V end was cut by 9 bases, the J end by 0 bases, with 11 bases between. CDR3 in DNA: TGTGCCAGGGAGGGGGCTTCGAACACCGGGGAGCTGTTTTTT. This codes for CAREGASNTGELFF.